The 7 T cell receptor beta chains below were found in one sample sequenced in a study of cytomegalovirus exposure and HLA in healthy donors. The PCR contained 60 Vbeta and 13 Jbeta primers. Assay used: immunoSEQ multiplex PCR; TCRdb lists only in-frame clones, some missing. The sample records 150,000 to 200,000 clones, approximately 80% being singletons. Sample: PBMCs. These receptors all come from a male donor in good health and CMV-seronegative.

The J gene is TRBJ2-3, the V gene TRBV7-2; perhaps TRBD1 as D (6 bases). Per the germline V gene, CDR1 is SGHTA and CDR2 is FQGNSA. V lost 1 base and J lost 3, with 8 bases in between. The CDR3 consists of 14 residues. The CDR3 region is CASSLDRDTDTQYF. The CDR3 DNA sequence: TGTGCCAGCAGCTTAGACAGGGATACAGATACGCAGTATTTT.

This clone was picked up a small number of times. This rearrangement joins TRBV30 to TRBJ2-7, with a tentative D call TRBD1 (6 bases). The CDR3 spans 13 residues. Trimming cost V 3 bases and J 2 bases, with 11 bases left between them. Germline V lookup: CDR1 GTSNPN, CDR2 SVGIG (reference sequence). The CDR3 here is CAWSKGETYEQYF. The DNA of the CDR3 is TGTGCCTGGAGCAAGGGGGAGACCTACGAGCAGTACTTC.

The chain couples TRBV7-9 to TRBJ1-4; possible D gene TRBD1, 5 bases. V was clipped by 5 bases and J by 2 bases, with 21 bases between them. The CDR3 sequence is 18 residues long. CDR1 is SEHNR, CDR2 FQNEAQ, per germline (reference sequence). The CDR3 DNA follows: TGTGCCAGCAGCCCTAGAGGTGGGGGGGGGACGACTAATGAAAAACTGTTTTTT. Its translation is CASSPRGGGGTTNEKLFF.

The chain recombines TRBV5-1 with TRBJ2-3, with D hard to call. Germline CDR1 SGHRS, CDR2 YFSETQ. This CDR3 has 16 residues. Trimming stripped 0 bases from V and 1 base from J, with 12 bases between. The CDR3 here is CASSLGTLSRTDTQYF. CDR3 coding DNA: TGCGCCAGCAGCTTGGGTACGCTGAGTCGCACAGATACGCAGTATTTT.

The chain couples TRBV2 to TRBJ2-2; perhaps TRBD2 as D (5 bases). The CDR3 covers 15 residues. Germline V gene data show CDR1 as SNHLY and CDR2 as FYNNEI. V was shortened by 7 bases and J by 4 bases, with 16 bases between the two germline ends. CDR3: CASIKEVRSTGELFF. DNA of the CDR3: TGTGCCAGCATTAAGGAGGTGAGGAGCACCGGGGAGCTGTTTTTT.

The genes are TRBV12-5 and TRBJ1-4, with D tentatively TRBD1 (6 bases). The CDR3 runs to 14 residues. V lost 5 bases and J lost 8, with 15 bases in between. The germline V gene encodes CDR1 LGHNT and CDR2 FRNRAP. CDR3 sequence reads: CASGRGQKDEKLFF. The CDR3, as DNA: TGTGCTAGTGGTAGAGGACAGAAGGACGAAAAACTGTTTTTT.

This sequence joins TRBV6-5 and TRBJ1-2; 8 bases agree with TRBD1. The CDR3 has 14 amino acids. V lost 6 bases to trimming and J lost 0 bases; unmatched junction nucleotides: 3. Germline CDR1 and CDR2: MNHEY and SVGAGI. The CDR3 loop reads CASSRTGTNYGYTF. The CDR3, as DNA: TGTGCCAGCAGCCGGACAGGGACTAACTATGGCTACACCTTC.